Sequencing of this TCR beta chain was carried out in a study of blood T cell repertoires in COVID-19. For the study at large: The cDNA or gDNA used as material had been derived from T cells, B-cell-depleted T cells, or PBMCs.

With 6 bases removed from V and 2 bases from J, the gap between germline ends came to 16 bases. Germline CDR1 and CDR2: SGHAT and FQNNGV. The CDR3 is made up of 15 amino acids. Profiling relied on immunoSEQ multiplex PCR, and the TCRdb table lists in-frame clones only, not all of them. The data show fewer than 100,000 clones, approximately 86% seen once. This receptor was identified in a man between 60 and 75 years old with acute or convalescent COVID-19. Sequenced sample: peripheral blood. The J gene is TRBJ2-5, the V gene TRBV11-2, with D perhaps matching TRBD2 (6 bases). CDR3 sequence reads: CASSRRDWGQETQYF. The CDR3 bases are TGTGCCAGCAGTCGCAGGGACTGGGGACAAGAGACCCAGTACTTC.